These T cell receptor beta chains were read from a single sample in a study of blood T cells in healthy people across ages. TCRdb analysed the 5' RACE reads with MiXCR anew, one entry per CDR3 protein. The sample yields hundreds of thousands of distinct CDR3 sequences, 32% seen once. The specimen was blood. These receptors all stem from a woman aged 80 or over in good health. The CDR3 runs from the conserved cysteine through the conserved F or W. The D gene is left open where the match is weak. The size field is filled for only some rows; it gives once, few, many or a size class.

v_gene	d_gene	j_gene	abundance	len	CDR3aa	CDR3nt
TRBV2	TRBD2	TRBJ2-5	NA	17	CASSPRTSGGPSVTQYF	TGTGCCAGCAGTCCCCGGACTAGCGGGGGGCCCTCAGTGACCCAGTACTTC
TRBV16	NA	TRBJ1-5	many	14	CASSLSRGDQPQHF	TGTGCCAGCAGCCTTTCACGGGGGGATCAGCCCCAGCATTTT
TRBV28	TRBD2	TRBJ2-7	few	15	CASSPQRGFSNEQYF	TGTGCCAGCAGCCCACAGCGGGGGTTCTCCAATGAGCAGTACTTC
TRBV2	NA	TRBJ2-7	NA	16	CASVLGAGGSSYEQYF	TGTGCCAGCGTGCTGGGGGCAGGGGGGAGCTCCTACGAGCAGTACTTC
TRBV7-2	TRBD2	TRBJ2-4	NA	17	CVGSLASGGALENIQYF	TGTGTCGGCAGCTTAGCCAGCGGGGGGGCCTTGGAAAACATTCAGTACTTC
TRBV10-3	TRBD1	TRBJ2-5	many	14	CAISYGTAQETQYF	TGTGCCATCAGCTACGGGACAGCCCAAGAGACCCAGTACTTC
TRBV12-3/TRBV12-4	TRBD1	TRBJ1-5	few	17	CASSPDRDGWSNQPQHF	TGTGCCAGCAGTCCGGACAGGGACGGTTGGAGCAATCAGCCCCAGCATTTT
TRBV5-1	TRBD2	TRBJ2-1	many	14	CASSRRGGHNEQFF	TGCGCCAGCAGTAGGCGGGGGGGCCACAATGAGCAGTTCTTC
TRBV7-3	TRBD1	TRBJ2-7	NA	16	CASSSGGWTGGNEQYF	TGTGCCAGCAGTTCGGGGGGCTGGACAGGGGGCAACGAGCAGTACTTC
TRBV20-1	TRBD1	TRBJ1-2	many	16	CSARTGTGGNREGYTF	TGCAGTGCTAGGACCGGGACAGGGGGCAATCGGGAAGGCTACACCTTC
TRBV10-3	TRBD1	TRBJ1-4	few	13	CAIKDRGGEKLFF	TGTGCCATCAAAGACAGGGGAGGCGAAAAACTGTTTTTT
TRBV4-2	NA	TRBJ2-1	many	14	CASSQGGGPNEQFF	TGTGCCAGCAGCCAAGGGGGGGGGCCCAATGAGCAGTTCTTC
TRBV12-3/TRBV12-4	NA	TRBJ1-1	many	14	CASSLWGRNTEAFF	TGTGCCAGCAGTTTGTGGGGGAGGAACACTGAAGCTTTCTTT
TRBV20-1	NA	TRBJ1-5	many	14	CSARVGALVPGQHF	TGCAGTGCTAGAGTAGGGGCTTTAGTTCCCGGCCAGCATTTT
TRBV7-9	TRBD1	TRBJ2-5	few	13	CASSRTQGGTQYF	TGTGCCAGCAGTCGGACACAGGGGGGGACCCAGTACTTC
TRBV4-2	TRBD2	TRBJ2-2	few	16	CASSQVSGGASGELFF	TGTGCCAGCAGCCAAGTTAGCGGGGGGGCCTCCGGGGAGCTGTTTTTT
TRBV7-2	TRBD1	TRBJ2-5	many	15	CASSFDRGIQETQYF	TGTGCCAGCAGCTTCGACAGGGGAATCCAAGAGACCCAGTACTTC
TRBV27	TRBD1	TRBJ1-2	many	13	CASMDRGADGYTF	TGTGCCAGCATGGACAGGGGTGCTGATGGCTACACCTTC
TRBV20-1	NA	TRBJ2-1	NA	12	CSARVPSNEQFF	TGCAGTGCTAGAGTCCCTAGCAATGAGCAGTTCTTC
TRBV4-2	NA	TRBJ2-5	many	16	CASSLLAGAFQETQYF	TGTGCCAGCAGCCTGTTGGCGGGGGCTTTCCAAGAGACCCAGTACTTC
TRBV7-6	NA	TRBJ1-1	many	16	CASSLDLPGVNTEAFF	TGTGCCAGCAGCTTAGATCTTCCGGGCGTGAACACTGAAGCTTTCTTT
TRBV6-2/TRBV6-3	NA	TRBJ2-7	many	13	CASSYSIFYEQYF	TGTGCCAGCAGTTACTCGATCTTCTACGAGCAGTACTTC
TRBV25-1	NA	TRBJ2-7	many	14	CASTGEGAPYEQYF	TGTGCCAGCACGGGAGAGGGGGCTCCCTACGAGCAGTACTTC
TRBV7-6	TRBD1	TRBJ2-3	many	16	CASSAGTGGSVDTQYF	TGTGCCAGCAGTGCCGGGACAGGGGGCTCGGTAGATACGCAGTATTTT
TRBV28	NA	TRBJ2-5	NA	15	CASSSRLEVGETQYF	TGTGCCAGCAGTTCCCGACTAGAGGTGGGAGAGACCCAGTACTTC
TRBV4-3	TRBD2	TRBJ2-1	many	21	CASSQDMVTSGGLLSYNEQFF	TGCGCCAGCAGCCAAGATATGGTGACTAGCGGGGGCCTTCTCTCCTACAATGAGCAGTTCTTC
TRBV20-1	NA	TRBJ2-7	many	12	CSAPTGLDEQYF	TGCAGTGCTCCAACAGGGTTGGACGAGCAGTACTTC
TRBV20-1	TRBD1	TRBJ2-7	NA	16	CSARGPDRDPSYEQYF	TGCAGTGCTAGAGGGCCCGACAGGGACCCCTCCTACGAGCAGTACTTC
TRBV6-6	NA	TRBJ2-5	NA	14	CASGSPGAGETQYF	TGTGCCAGCGGGTCCCCAGGGGCGGGGGAGACCCAGTACTTC
TRBV18	NA	TRBJ1-1	NA	13	CASSVRKATEAFF	TGTGCCAGCTCAGTTCGAAAGGCCACTGAAGCTTTCTTT
TRBV20-1	NA	TRBJ2-1	NA	15	CSANPPGSPDNEQFF	TGCAGTGCCAACCCCCCCGGGAGTCCGGACAATGAGCAGTTCTTC
TRBV3-1	TRBD1	TRBJ2-7	many	18	CASSPRHPGQGQSPEQYF	TGTGCCAGCAGCCCCCGTCACCCGGGACAGGGCCAGAGTCCCGAGCAGTACTTC
TRBV20-1	NA	TRBJ2-1	many	14	CSASSGRAYNEQFF	TGCAGTGCTAGTTCGGGCAGGGCCTACAATGAGCAGTTCTTC
TRBV18	NA	TRBJ1-4	few	16	CASSPQMGTAGEKLFF	TGTGCCAGCTCACCCCAGATGGGGACTGCAGGAGAAAAACTGTTTTTT
TRBV7-2	NA	TRBJ2-1	many	16	CASSELTRSSYNEQFF	TGTGCCAGCAGCGAACTTACAAGGAGCTCCTACAATGAGCAGTTCTTC
TRBV5-5	NA	TRBJ2-3	many	14	CASSGDFPQDTQYF	TGTGCCAGCAGTGGGGACTTTCCACAAGATACGCAGTATTTT
TRBV6-1	TRBD1	TRBJ1-1	many	15	CASSRLQGTSTEAFF	TGTGCCAGCAGTCGACTACAGGGGACATCTACTGAAGCTTTCTTT
TRBV30	NA	TRBJ1-1	NA	14	CAWSVSRMNTEAFF	TGTGCCTGGAGTGTGTCCCGTATGAACACTGAAGCTTTCTTT
TRBV7-9	NA	TRBJ2-2	few	15	CASSPGLSNTGELFF	TGTGCCAGCAGCCCGGGACTCTCTAACACCGGGGAGCTGTTTTTT
TRBV5-1	TRBD1	TRBJ2-1	many	15	CASREGTGEGNEQFF	TGCGCCAGCAGAGAGGGGACAGGGGAAGGCAATGAGCAGTTCTTC
TRBV6-5	NA	TRBJ2-4	NA	10	CATGLGVQYF	TGTGCCACGGGGTTGGGGGTTCAGTACTTC
TRBV12-3/TRBV12-4	NA	TRBJ1-6	NA	13	CASGRGINSPLHF	TGTGCCAGCGGAAGAGGGATCAATTCACCCCTCCACTTT
TRBV7-8	TRBD1	TRBJ2-3	many	18	CASSSPYTDRGSTDTQYF	TGTGCCAGCAGCTCGCCCTATACGGACAGGGGAAGCACAGATACGCAGTATTTT
TRBV7-2	TRBD1	TRBJ2-7	NA	15	CANSLVFGQGYEQHF	TGTGCCAACAGCCTGGTTTTTGGACAGGGATACGAGCAGCACTTC
TRBV6-1	NA	TRBJ1-1	NA	13	CASSRVYDTEAFF	TGTGCCAGCAGCAGGGTTTACGACACTGAAGCTTTCTTT
TRBV7-2	TRBD2	TRBJ2-5	few	14	CASSWGRVQETQYF	TGTGCCAGCAGCTGGGGGAGGGTCCAAGAGACCCAGTACTTC
TRBV5-1	TRBD1	TRBJ2-7	NA	14	CASSLLTGGYEQYF	TGCGCCAGCAGCCTCCTGACAGGGGGTTACGAGCAGTACTTC
TRBV10-3	TRBD2	TRBJ2-1	many	14	CAISELAGYNEQFF	TGTGCCATCAGTGAACTAGCGGGGTACAATGAGCAGTTCTTC
TRBV12-3/TRBV12-4	NA	TRBJ2-6	many	13	CASSLWGANVLTF	TGTGCCAGCAGTTTATGGGGGGCCAACGTCCTGACTTTC